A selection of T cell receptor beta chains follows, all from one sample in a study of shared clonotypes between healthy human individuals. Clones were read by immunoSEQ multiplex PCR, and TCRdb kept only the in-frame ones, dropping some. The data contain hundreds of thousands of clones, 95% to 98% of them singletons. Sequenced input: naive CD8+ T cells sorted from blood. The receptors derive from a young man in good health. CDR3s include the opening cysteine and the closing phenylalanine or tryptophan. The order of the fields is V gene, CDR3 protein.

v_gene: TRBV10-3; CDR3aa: CAIRGSSSSGANVLTF
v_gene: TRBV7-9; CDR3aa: CASSPQGYAFF
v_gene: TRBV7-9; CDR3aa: CASSLQTNPSLNEQFF
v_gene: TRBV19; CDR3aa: CASSIASGHDSNQPQHF
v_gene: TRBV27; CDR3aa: CASSRGTYRTDTQYF
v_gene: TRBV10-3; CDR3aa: CAISDLVEGENTEAFF
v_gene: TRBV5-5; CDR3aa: CASSWTVVKNEQFF
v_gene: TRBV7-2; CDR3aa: CASTLAGGADTQYF
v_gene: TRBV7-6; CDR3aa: CASSLELSSSYEQYF
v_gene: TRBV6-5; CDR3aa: CASSYSASEQETQYF
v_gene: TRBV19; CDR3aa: CASDNTGRGGNQPQHF
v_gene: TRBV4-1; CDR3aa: CASSPLGTGQDTGELFF
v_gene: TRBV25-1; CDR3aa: CASTPGGEEKLFF
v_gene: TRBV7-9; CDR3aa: CASSLDTSGIPYNEQFF
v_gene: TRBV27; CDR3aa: CASTGTGFYDEQFF
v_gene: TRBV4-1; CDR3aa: CASGDRGNQPQHF
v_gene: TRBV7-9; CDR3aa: CASSSGQGGTDTQYF
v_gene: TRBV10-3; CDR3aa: CAISESAGTQETQYF
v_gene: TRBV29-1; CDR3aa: CSVVLFQGDGEETQYF
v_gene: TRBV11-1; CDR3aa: CASSLRGRASDEQYF
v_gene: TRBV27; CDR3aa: CASSDSYGNQPQHF
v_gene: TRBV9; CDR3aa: CASTAGTSGRANRAPDEQFF
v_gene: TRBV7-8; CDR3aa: CASSSAGEQFF
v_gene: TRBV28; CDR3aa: CASRSTGTPKSYEQYF
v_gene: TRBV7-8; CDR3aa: CASSQLSGTGDYEQYF
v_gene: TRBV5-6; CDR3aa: CASTPTGLAADNEQFF
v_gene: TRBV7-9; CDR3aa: CASSSSKGQGSYEQYF
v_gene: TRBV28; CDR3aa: CASSHGAVAFF
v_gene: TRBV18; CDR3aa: CASSRQREGYEQFF
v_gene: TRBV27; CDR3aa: CASSLHGLIPGTGGYEQYF
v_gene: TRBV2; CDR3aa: CATMPSTGFGYTF
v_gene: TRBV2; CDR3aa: CALEGDRSEPTSIRYTF
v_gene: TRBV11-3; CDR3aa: CASSKRLAGELFF
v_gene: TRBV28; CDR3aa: CASSLGIEQFF
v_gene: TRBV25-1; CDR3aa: CASSDQTYEQYF
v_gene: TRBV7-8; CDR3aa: CASSFFDRGHYEQYF
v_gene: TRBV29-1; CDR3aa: CSVEDLGQGYEQYF
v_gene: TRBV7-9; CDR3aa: CASSLRLEGTDTQYF
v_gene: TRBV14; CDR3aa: CASSQEGYRGPEETQYF
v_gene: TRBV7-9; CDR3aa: CASSLAGRTNEQFF
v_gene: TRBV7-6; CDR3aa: CASSLDPSGQQPQHF
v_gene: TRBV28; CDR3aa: CASSTDGTARELFF
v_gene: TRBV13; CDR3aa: CASSRGGAGGAFF
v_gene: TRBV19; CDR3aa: CASFGTGAHEQYF
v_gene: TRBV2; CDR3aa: CASSVRITNEKLFF
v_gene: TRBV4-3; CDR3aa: CASSQGLAGVDEQFF
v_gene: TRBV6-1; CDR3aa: CASSEALLVSRAYEQYF
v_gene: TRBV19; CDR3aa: CASSTGSPYEQYF
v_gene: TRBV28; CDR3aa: CASSYLDRENQPQHF
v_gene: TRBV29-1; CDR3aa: CSVWTVSYEQYF
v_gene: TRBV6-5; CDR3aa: CASSPVPNTGELFF
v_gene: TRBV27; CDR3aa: CASSFYNEQFF
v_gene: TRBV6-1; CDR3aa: CASREMDSSYEQYF
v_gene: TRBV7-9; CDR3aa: CASRDRGNEKLFF
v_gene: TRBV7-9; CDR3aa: CASSPWGGSRTGRF
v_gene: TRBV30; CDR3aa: CAWSWGTNTEAFF
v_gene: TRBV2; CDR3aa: CASTPGLYSYEQYF
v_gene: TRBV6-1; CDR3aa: CASSGGLYKSSYEQYF
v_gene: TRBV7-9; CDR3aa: CASSHRDRSYEQYF